The entry below describes one T cell receptor beta chain. The protocol was immunoSEQ multiplex PCR, while the TCRdb copy is restricted to in-frame clones and leaves out a portion. Counted here are 220,000 or so clones, roughly 84% occurring once; the ten biggest clones make up roughly 5%. This entry is derived from a study of blood T cell repertoires in COVID-19. The CDR3 totals 13 residues. Unmatched junction bases numbered 7, after V lost 8 bases and J lost 5 bases. CDR1 is SNHLY and CDR2 is FYNNEI in the germline V gene. This clonotype originated in a woman between 55 and 75 years old who had recovered from COVID-19. The chain recombines TRBV2 with TRBJ2-5, with 8 bases lining up with TRBD1. The sequenced sample was peripheral blood. The CDR3 nucleotides are TGTGCCAGCGGGCAGGGGGCTAGGGAGACCCAGTACTTC. This translates into CASGQGARETQYF.